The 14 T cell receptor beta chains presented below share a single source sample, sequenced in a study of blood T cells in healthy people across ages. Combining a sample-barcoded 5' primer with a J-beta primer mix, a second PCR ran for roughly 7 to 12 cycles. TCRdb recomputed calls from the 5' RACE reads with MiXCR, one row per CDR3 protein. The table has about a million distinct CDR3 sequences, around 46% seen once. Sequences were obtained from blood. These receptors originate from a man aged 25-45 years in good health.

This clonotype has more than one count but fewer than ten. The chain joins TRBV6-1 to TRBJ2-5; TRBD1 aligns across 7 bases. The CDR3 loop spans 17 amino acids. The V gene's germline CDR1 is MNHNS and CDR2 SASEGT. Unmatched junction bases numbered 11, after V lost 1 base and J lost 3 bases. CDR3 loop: CASSEGYGGQDEETQYF. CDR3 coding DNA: TGTGCCAGCAGTGAAGGGTATGGCGGACAGGACGAAGAGACCCAGTACTTC.

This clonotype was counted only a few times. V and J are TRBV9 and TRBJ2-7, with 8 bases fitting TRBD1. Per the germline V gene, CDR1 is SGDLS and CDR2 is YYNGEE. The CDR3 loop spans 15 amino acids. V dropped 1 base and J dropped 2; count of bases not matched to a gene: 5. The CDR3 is CASSVTGTGPYEQYF. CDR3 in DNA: TGTGCCAGCAGCGTAACCGGGACAGGCCCCTACGAGCAGTACTTC.

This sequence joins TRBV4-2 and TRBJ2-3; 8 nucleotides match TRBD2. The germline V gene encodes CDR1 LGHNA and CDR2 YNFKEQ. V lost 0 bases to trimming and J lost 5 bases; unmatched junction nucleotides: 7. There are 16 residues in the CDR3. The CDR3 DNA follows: TGTGCCAGCAGCCAAGAGCCCGGGGGGGTAAAAGATACGCAGTATTTT. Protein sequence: CASSQEPGGVKDTQYF.

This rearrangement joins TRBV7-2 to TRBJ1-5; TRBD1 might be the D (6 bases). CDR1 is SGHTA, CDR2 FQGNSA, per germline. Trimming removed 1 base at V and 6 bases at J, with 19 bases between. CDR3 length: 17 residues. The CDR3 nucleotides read TGTGCCAGCAGCTTAGGGGGCTTTGCAGGGGTCGGTCAGCCCCAGCATTTT. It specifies CASSLGGFAGVGQPQHF.

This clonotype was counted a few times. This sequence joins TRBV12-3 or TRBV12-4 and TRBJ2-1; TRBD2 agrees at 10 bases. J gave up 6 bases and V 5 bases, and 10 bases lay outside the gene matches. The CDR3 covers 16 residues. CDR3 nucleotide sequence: TGTGCCAGCAGTCCACCGGGACTAGCGACGATCAATGAGCAGTTCTTC. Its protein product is CASSPPGLATINEQFF.

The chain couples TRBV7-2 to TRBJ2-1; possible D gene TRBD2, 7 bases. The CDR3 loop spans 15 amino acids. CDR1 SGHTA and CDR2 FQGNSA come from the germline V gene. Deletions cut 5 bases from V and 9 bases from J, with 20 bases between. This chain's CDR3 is CASSERTGGRGEQFF. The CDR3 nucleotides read TGTGCCAGCAGCGAGAGGACGGGGGGCCGGGGTGAGCAGTTCTTC.

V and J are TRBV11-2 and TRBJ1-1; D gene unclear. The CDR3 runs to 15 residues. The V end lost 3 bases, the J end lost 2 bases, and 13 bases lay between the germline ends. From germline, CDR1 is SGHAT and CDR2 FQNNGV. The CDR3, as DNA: TGTGCCAGCAGCTTGTTAACGGGGAAAAACACTGAAGCTTTCTTT. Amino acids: CASSLLTGKNTEAFF.

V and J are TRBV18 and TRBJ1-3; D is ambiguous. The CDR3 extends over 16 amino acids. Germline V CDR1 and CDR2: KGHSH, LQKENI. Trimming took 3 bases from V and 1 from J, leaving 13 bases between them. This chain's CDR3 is CASSPRQVYSGNTIYF. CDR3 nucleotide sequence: TGTGCCAGCTCACCGAGGCAGGTCTATTCTGGAAACACCATATATTTT. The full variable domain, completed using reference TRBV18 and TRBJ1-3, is NAGVMQNPRHLVRRRGQEARLRCSPMKGHSHVYWYRQLPEEGLKFMVYLQKENIIDESGMPKERFSAEFPKEGPSILRIQQVVRGDSAAYFCASSPRQVYSGNTIYFGEGSWLTVV.

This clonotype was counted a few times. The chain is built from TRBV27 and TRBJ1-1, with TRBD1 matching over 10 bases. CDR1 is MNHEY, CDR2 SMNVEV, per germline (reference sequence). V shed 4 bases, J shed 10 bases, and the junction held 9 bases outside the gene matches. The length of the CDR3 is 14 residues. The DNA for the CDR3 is TGTGCCAGCAGTTCGGCCGGGACAGGGGAGTCAGCTTTCTTT. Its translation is CASSSAGTGESAFF.

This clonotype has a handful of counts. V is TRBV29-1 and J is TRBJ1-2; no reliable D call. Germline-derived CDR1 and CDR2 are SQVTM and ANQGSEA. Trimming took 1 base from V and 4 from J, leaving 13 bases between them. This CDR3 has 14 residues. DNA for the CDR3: TGCAGCGTTGAAGGACCCGGAACCATCTATGGCTACACCTTC. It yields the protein CSVEGPGTIYGYTF.

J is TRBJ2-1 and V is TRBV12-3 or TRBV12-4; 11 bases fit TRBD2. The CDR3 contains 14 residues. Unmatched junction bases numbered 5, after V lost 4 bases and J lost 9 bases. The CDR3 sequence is CASSYSGGAAEQFF. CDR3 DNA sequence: TGTGCCAGCAGTTATAGCGGGGGGGCCGCTGAGCAGTTCTTC.

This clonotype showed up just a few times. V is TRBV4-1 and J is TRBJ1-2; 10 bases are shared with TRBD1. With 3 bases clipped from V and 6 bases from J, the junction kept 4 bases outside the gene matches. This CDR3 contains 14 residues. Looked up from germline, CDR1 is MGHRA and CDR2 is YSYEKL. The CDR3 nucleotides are TGCGCCAGCAGCCAGGGACAGGGGACGGATGGCTACACCTTC. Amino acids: CASSQGQGTDGYTF.

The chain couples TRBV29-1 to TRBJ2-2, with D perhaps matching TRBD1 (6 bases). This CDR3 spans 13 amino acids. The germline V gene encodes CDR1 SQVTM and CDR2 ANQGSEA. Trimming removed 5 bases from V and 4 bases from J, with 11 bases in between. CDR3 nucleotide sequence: TGCAGCGTTACGACAGGCCCCACCGGGGAGCTGTTTTTT. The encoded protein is CSVTTGPTGELFF.

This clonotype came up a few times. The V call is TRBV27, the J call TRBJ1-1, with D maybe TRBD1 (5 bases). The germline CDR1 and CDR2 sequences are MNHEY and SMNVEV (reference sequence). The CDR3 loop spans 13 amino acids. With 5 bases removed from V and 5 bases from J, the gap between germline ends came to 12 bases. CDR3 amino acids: CASSPGGTTEAFF. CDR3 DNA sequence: TGTGCCAGCAGTCCTGGGGGAACAACTGAAGCTTTCTTT.